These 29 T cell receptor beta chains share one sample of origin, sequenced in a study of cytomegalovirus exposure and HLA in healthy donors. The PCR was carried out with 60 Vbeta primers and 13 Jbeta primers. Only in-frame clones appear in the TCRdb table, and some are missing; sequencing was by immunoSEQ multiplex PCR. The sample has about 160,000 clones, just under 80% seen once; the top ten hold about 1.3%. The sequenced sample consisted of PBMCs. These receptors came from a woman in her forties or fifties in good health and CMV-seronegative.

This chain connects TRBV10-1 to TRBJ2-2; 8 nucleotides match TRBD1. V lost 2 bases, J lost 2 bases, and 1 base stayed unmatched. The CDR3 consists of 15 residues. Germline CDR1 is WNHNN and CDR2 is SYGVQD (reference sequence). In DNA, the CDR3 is TGCGCCAGCAGTGAGGGACAGGGTAACACCGGGGAGCTGTTTTTT. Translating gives CASSEGQGNTGELFF.

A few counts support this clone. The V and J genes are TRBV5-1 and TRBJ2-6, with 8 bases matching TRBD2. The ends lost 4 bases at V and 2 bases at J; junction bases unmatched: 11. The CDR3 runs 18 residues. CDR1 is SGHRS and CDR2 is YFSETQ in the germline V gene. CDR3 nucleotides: TGCGCCAGCAGCCCGGGAGGGTCCGGCCACCCTGGGGCCAACGTCCTGACTTTC. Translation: CASSPGGSGHPGANVLTF.

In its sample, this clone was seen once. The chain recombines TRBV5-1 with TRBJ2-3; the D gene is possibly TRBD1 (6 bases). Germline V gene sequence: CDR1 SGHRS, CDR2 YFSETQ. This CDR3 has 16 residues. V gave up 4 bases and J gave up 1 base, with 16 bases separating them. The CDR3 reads CASSMQGPPGTDTQYF. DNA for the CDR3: TGCGCCAGCAGCATGCAGGGGCCCCCGGGCACAGATACGCAGTATTTT.

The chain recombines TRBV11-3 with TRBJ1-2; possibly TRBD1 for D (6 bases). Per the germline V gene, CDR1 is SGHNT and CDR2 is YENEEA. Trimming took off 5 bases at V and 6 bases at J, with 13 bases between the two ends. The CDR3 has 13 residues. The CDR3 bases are TGTGCCAGCAGCCCTAGAGGGGACAATGGCTACACCTTC. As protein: CASSPRGDNGYTF.

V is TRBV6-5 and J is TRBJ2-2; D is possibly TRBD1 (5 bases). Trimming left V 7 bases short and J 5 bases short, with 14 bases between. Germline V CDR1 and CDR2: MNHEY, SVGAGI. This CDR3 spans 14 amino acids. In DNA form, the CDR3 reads TGTGCCAGCACCGACAGAATCGGGACCGGGGAGCTGTTTTTT. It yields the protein CASTDRIGTGELFF.

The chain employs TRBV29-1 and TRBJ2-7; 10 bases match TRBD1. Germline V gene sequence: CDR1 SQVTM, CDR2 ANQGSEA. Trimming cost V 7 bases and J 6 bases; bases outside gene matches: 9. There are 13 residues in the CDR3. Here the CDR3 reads CSAGTGDVGEQYF. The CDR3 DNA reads TGCAGCGCCGGGACAGGGGATGTGGGCGAGCAGTACTTC.

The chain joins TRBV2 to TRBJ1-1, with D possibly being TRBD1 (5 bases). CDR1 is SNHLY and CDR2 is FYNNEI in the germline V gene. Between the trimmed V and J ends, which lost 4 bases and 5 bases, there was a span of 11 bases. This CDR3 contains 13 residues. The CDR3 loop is CASSVEGRTEAFF. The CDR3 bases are TGTGCCAGCAGTGTAGAGGGGAGGACTGAAGCTTTCTTT.

CDR3 sequence: CASSFPGGYNEQFF. Here the CDR3 DNA reads TGTGCCAGCAGCTTCCCGGGAGGCTACAATGAGCAGTTCTTC. The chain has TRBV7-3 and TRBJ2-1, with 7 positions matching TRBD2. V shed 3 bases, J shed 3 bases, and the junction held 2 bases outside the gene matches. The CDR3 is 14 amino acids. Germline V gives CDR1 SGHTA, CDR2 FQGTGA.

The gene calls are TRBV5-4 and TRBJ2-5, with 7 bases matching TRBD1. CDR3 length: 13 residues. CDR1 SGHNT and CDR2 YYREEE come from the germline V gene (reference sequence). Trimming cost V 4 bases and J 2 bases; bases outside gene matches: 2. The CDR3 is CASSQGQQETQYF. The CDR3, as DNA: TGTGCCAGCAGCCAGGGACAGCAAGAGACCCAGTACTTC.

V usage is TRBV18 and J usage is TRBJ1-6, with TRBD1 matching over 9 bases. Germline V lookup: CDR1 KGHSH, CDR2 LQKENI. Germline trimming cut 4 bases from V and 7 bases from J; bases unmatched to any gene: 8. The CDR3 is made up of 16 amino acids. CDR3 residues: CASSLGTGQGNSPLHF. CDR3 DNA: TGTGCCAGCTCACTAGGGACAGGGCAGGGAAATTCACCCCTCCACTTT.

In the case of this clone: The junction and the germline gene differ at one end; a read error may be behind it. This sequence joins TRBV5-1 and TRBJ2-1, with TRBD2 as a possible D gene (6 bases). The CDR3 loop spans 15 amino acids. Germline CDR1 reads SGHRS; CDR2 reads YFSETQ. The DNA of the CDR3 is TGCGCCAGCAGTAGGCTGGCGGGGCCCTACGATGAGCAGTTCTTC. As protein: CASSRLAGPYDEQFF.

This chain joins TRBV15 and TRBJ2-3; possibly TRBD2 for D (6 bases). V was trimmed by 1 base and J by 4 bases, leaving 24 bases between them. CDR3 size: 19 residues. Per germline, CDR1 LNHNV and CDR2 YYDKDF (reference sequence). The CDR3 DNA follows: TGTGCCACCAGCAGAGGATTGGAGTGGACGGGGGAATGGGCAGATACGCAGTATTTT. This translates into CATSRGLEWTGEWADTQYF.

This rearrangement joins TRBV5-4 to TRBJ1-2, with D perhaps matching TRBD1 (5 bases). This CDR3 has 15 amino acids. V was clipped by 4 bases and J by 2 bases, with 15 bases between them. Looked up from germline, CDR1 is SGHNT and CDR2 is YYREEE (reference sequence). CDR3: CASSTQGSRNYGYTF. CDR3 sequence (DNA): TGTGCCAGCAGCACTCAGGGATCTCGGAACTATGGCTACACCTTC.

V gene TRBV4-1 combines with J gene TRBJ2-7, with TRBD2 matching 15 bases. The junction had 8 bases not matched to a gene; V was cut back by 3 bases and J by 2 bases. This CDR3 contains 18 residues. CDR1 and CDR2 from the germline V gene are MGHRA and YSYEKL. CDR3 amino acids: CASSQGLAGGIPAYEQYF. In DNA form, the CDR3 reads TGCGCCAGCAGCCAGGGACTAGCGGGAGGTATACCAGCCTACGAGCAGTACTTC.

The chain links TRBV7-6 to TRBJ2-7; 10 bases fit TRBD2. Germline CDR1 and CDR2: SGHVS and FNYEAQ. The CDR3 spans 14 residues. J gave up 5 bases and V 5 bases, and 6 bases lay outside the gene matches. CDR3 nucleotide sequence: TGTGCCAGCAGCGGGGTCGGGACTAGCGACGAGCAGTACTTC. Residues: CASSGVGTSDEQYF.

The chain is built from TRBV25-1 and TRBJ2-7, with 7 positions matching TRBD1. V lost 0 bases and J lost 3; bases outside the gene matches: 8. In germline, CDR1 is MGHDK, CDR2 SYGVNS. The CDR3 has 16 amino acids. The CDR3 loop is CASSEYRRQGSYEQYF. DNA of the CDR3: TGTGCCAGCAGTGAATATCGGAGACAGGGCAGCTACGAGCAGTACTTC.

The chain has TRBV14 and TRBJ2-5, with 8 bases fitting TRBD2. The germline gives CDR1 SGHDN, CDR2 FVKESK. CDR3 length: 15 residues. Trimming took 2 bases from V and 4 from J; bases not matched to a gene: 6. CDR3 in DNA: TGTGCCAGCAGCCAAAAGCGGGGGATGACAGAGACCCAGTACTTC. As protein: CASSQKRGMTETQYF.

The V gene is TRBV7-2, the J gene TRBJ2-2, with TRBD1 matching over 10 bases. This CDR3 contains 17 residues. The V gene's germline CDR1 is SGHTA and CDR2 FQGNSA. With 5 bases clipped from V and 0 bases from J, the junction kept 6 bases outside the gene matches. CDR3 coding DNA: TGTGCCAGCAGCAGACGGACAGGGGGGGCGAACACCGGGGAGCTGTTTTTT. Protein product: CASSRRTGGANTGELFF.

CDR3 nucleotides: TGTGCCAGCAGCGTAGGTCCCACCTACAGTGGGAATGAGCAGTTCTTC. This sequence encodes CASSVGPTYSGNEQFF. The rearrangement uses TRBV9 and TRBJ2-1; D gene ambiguous. The CDR3 runs to 16 residues. Germline values: CDR1 SGDLS, CDR2 YYNGEE. Deletions cut 0 bases from V and 7 bases from J, with 17 bases between.

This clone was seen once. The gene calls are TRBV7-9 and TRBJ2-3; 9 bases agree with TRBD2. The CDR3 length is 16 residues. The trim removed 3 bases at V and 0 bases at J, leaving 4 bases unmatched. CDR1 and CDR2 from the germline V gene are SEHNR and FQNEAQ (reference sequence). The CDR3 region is CASSLVSGGSTDTQYF. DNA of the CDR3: TGTGCCAGCAGCTTGGTTAGCGGGGGAAGCACAGATACGCAGTATTTT.

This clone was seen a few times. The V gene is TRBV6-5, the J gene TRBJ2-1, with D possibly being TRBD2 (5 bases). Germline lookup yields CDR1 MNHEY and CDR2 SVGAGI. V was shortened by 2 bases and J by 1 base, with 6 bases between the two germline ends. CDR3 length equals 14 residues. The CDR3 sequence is CASSYGSSYNEQFF. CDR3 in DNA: TGTGCCAGCAGTTACGGGAGTTCCTACAATGAGCAGTTCTTC.

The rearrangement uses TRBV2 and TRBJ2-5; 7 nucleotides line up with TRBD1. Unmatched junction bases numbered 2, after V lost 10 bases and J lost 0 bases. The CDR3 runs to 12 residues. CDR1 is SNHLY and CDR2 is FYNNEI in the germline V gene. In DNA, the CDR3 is TGTGCCACCACAGGGGACCAAGAGACCCAGTACTTC. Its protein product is CATTGDQETQYF.

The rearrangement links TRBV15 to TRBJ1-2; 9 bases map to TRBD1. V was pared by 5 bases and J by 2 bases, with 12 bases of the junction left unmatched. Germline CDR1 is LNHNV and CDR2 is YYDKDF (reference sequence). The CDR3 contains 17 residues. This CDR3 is CATSRPGTGLANYGYTF. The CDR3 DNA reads TGTGCCACCAGCCGACCCGGGACAGGGTTGGCCAACTATGGCTACACCTTC.

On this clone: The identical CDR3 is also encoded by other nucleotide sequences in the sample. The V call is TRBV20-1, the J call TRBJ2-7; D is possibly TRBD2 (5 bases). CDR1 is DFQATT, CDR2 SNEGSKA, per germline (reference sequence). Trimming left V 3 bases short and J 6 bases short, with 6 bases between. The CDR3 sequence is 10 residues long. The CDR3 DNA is TGCAGTGCTAGTCGGGGCGAGCAGTACTTC. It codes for CSASRGEQYF.

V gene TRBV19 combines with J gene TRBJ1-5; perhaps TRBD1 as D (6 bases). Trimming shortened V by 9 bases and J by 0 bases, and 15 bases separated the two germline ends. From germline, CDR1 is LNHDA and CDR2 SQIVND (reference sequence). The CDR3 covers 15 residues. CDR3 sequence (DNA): TGTGCCAGCCAGGACACAGGGCATAGCAATCAGCCCCAGCATTTT. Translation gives CASQDTGHSNQPQHF.

CDR3 DNA: TGTGCCAGCTCACCAGGACTTGACAGGCACAATGAGCAGTTCTTC. It translates to CASSPGLDRHNEQFF. The J gene is TRBJ2-1, the V gene TRBV18, with D perhaps matching TRBD1 (6 bases). V was clipped by 2 bases and J by 5 bases, with 13 bases between them. The CDR3 is 15 residues long. The germline CDR1 and CDR2 sequences are KGHSH and LQKENI.

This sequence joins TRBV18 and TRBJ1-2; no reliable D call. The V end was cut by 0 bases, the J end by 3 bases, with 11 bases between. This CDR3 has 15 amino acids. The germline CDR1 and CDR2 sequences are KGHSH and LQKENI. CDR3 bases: TGTGCCAGCTCACCACCGGCCACAGATTACTATGGCTACACCTTC. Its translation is CASSPPATDYYGYTF.

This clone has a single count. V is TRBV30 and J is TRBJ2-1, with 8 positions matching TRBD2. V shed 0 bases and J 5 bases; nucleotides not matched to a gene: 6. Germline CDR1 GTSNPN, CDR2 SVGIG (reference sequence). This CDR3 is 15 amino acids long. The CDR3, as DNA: TGTGCCTGGAGTGTCGTGGGACTAGGGCACAATGAGCAGTTCTTC. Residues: CAWSVVGLGHNEQFF.

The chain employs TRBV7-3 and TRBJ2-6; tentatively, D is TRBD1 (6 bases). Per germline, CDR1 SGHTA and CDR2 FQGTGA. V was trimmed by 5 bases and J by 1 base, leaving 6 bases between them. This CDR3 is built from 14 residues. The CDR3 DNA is TGTGCCAGCAGCCAGGGGTCTGGGGCCAACGTCCTGACTTTC. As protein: CASSQGSGANVLTF.